Below, 5 T cell receptor beta chains from the same sample are listed, as sequenced in a study of cytomegalovirus exposure and HLA in healthy donors. This PCR relied on a set of 60 Vbeta primers and 13 Jbeta primers. Clones were read by immunoSEQ multiplex PCR, and TCRdb kept only the in-frame ones, dropping some. The data show 180,000 or so clones, with 77% seen just once and 1.4% held by the top ten. Sequencing input: PBMCs. The receptors were sampled from a young man in good health and CMV-seronegative.

This clone was observed a single time. DNA of the CDR3: TGTGCCAGCAGCAGGACGGGACTAGCGGGAGGGCTATATGAGCAGTTCTTC. Protein product: CASSRTGLAGGLYEQFF. V usage is TRBV7-2 and J usage is TRBJ2-1; 16 bases line up with TRBD2. Germline CDR1 is SGHTA and CDR2 is FQGNSA. This CDR3 region has 17 residues. The J segment lost 8 bases and the V segment lost 5 bases, leaving 9 bases of the junction unmatched.

Regarding this clone: One end of the junction does not line up with germline, which may come from a read error. The chain is built from TRBV7-7 and TRBJ2-3; D call uncertain. The CDR3 sequence is 13 residues long. Looked up from germline, CDR1 is SSHAT and CDR2 is FNYEAQ (reference sequence). The CDR3 nucleotides read TGTGCTAGCAGCCGCGATTTCGGAGATACGCAGTATTTT. Translation gives CASSRDFGDTQYF.

This clone came up a few times. The chain combines TRBV19 with TRBJ1-1, with 9 positions matching TRBD1. From germline, CDR1 is LNHDA and CDR2 SQIVND (reference sequence). V was clipped by 5 bases and J by 5 bases; unmatched bases: 3. CDR3 length: 13 residues. CDR3 amino acids: CASSWDRETEAFF. CDR3 DNA: TGTGCCAGTAGTTGGGACAGGGAGACTGAAGCTTTCTTT.

This chain links TRBV12-5 with TRBJ1-2, with a possible D match to TRBD1 (5 bases). The CDR3 extends over 14 amino acids. Trimming shortened V by 1 base and J by 2 bases, and 8 bases separated the two germline ends. Germline CDR1 and CDR2: LGHNT and FRNRAP. The CDR3 loop reads CASGLGGVNYGYTF. The CDR3, as DNA: TGTGCTAGTGGTTTGGGGGGGGTCAACTATGGCTACACCTTC.

In its sample, this clone was seen once. The chain recombines TRBV7-9 with TRBJ2-3, with 13 nucleotides matching TRBD2. Germline loops: CDR1 SEHNR, CDR2 FQNEAQ (reference sequence). The CDR3 loop spans 18 amino acids. The J segment lost 1 base and the V segment lost 5 bases, leaving 9 bases of the junction unmatched. The CDR3 loop is CASSTTGTSGTRTDTQYF. The CDR3 DNA follows: TGTGCCAGCAGCACCACCGGGACTAGCGGGACCCGCACAGATACGCAGTATTTT.